These 22 T cell receptor beta chains share one sample of origin, sequenced in a study of identical twins. TCRdb ran MiXCR on the 5' RACE reads and lists one entry per CDR3 protein. This table holds 540,000 or so distinct CDR3 sequences, about 20% found once. This sample also belongs to another study, concerning yellow fever vaccine responses in identical twins.

Source material: CD4+ T cells sorted from blood. The receptor set was obtained from a woman younger than 35 in good health.

The V and J genes are TRBV6-6 and TRBJ2-1; the match to TRBD1 covers 8 bases. Per germline, CDR1 MNHNY and CDR2 SVGAGI (reference sequence). Trimming took 6 bases from V and 5 from J; bases not matched to a gene: 3. This CDR3 has 13 residues. The CDR3 bases are TGTGCCAGCAGATCGGACAGGGACAATGAGCAGTTCTTC. This translates into CASRSDRDNEQFF.

This chain uses TRBV10-3 with TRBJ2-5, with 10 positions matching TRBD1. The V gene's germline CDR1 is ENHRY and CDR2 SYGVKD. The CDR3 runs to 16 residues. The V and J ends lost 0 bases and 4 bases, in that order; junction bases with no gene match: 5. CDR3 in DNA: TGTGCCATCAGTGAGTCCTCTGGGACAGGGGTAGAGACCCAGTACTTC. This translates into CAISESSGTGVETQYF.

The rearrangement uses TRBV3-1 and TRBJ1-1; D gene ambiguous. Germline CDR1 and CDR2: LGHDT and YNNKEL (reference sequence). Trimming stripped 4 bases from V and 12 bases from J, with 15 bases between. The CDR3 is 12 amino acids. Here the CDR3 DNA reads TGTGCCAGCAGCCTACCAGGTGACAATCCTTTCTTT. Translated: CASSLPGDNPFF.

This clonotype turned up a few times. The chain is built from TRBV6-5 and TRBJ2-1, with D possibly being TRBD2 (6 bases). The length of the CDR3 is 11 residues. Germline CDR1 is MNHEY and CDR2 is SVGAGI. Trimming shortened V by 8 bases and J by 10 bases, and 12 bases separated the two germline ends. CDR3 amino acids: CASFWAGEQFF. The CDR3 DNA follows: TGTGCCAGCTTCTGGGCGGGAGAGCAGTTCTTC.

The rearrangement joins TRBV10-3 to TRBJ2-2, with 9 bases fitting TRBD1. The CDR3 has 14 amino acids. Germline-derived CDR1 and CDR2 are ENHRY and SYGVKD. V was clipped by 6 bases and J by 4 bases; unmatched bases: 3. CDR3 amino acids: CAISEGQGTGELFF. CDR3 bases: TGTGCCATCAGCGAGGGACAGGGCACCGGGGAGCTGTTTTTT.

In this sample, this clonotype turned up a few times. The chain has TRBV7-6 and TRBJ2-7; TRBD2 agrees at 12 bases. Trimming took 5 bases from V and 7 from J; bases not matched to a gene: 9. The CDR3 loop spans 15 amino acids. Germline V gene data show CDR1 as SGHVS and CDR2 as FNYEAQ. In nucleotides, the CDR3 is TGTGCCAGCAGCGCCAACCGACTAGCGGGAGATGAGCAGTACTTC. Translating gives CASSANRLAGDEQYF.

This CDR3 reads CASSVYEGGTDTQYF. The CDR3 nucleotides read TGTGCCAGCAGCGTATATGAGGGGGGCACAGATACGCAGTATTTT. V gene TRBV9 combines with J gene TRBJ2-3, with a weak D call TRBD1 (6 bases). Germline CDR1 is SGDLS and CDR2 is YYNGEE. This CDR3 comprises 15 residues. The germline V and J ends were trimmed by 1 base and 1 base, with 10 bases remaining between them.

In its sample, this clonotype was seen a few times. This chain joins TRBV7-3 and TRBJ2-1; D remains unclear. The V end lost 2 bases, the J end lost 6 bases, and 8 bases lay between the germline ends. This CDR3 comprises 13 residues. CDR1 is SGHTA and CDR2 is FQGTGA in the germline V gene. The CDR3 here is CASSLETPNEQFF. CDR3 bases: TGTGCCAGCAGCTTAGAAACCCCCAATGAGCAGTTCTTC.

The chain links TRBV20-1 to TRBJ2-5, with 7 bases lining up with TRBD1. Per germline, CDR1 DFQATT and CDR2 SNEGSKA (reference sequence). J gave up 4 bases and V 6 bases, and 5 bases lay outside the gene matches. The CDR3 has 12 amino acids. The CDR3 spells CSATRQGETQYF. The CDR3 nucleotides read TGCAGTGCGACCCGACAGGGAGAGACCCAGTACTTC.

This clonotype has just a few counts. J is TRBJ1-2 and V is TRBV3-1; D gene uncertain. The CDR3 has 11 amino acids. The germline CDR1 and CDR2 sequences are LGHDT and YNNKEL (reference sequence). Trimming cost V 6 bases and J 9 bases, with 11 bases left between them. In nucleotides, the CDR3 is TGTGCCAGCAGTTCCTCCCATAGCTACACCTTC. As protein: CASSSSHSYTF. The variable domain in full, with the rest retrieved from reference TRBV3-1 and TRBJ1-2, is DTAVSQTPKYLVTQMGNDKSIKCEQNLGHDTMYWYKQDSKKFLKIMFSYNNKELIINETVPNRFSPKSPDKAHLNLHINSLELGDSAVYFCASSSSHSYTFGSGTRLTVV.

Ten or more counts support this clonotype. CDR3 nucleotide sequence: TGTGCCAGCAGCGTACTCGACAGGCGGGAAGAGACCCAGTACTTC. It codes for CASSVLDRREETQYF. The chain has TRBV9 and TRBJ2-5; D might be TRBD1 (6 bases). With 1 base removed from V and 3 bases from J, the gap between germline ends came to 13 bases. CDR3 length equals 15 residues. Germline values: CDR1 SGDLS, CDR2 YYNGEE.

This clonotype was picked up one time. This chain connects TRBV5-8 to TRBJ1-2; D might be TRBD1 (6 bases). The CDR3 spans 14 residues. The germline CDR1 and CDR2 sequences are SGHTS and YDEGEE. Between the trimmed V and J ends, which lost 3 bases and 4 bases, there was a span of 13 bases. The CDR3 sequence: CASSSRGEVYGYTF. DNA for the CDR3: TGTGCCAGCAGCTCCAGGGGTGAGGTCTATGGCTACACCTTC.

The rearrangement uses TRBV29-1 and TRBJ2-3; D is uncertain. Germline V lookup: CDR1 SQVTM, CDR2 ANQGSEA. CDR3 length: 13 residues. V was pared by 3 bases and J by 2 bases, with 9 bases between. The CDR3 sequence: CSVDLTNTDTQYF. The CDR3 DNA reads as TGCAGCGTTGACTTAACCAACACAGATACGCAGTATTTT.

In this sample, this clonotype turned up a few times. This chain joins TRBV13 and TRBJ2-1, with D unclear. This CDR3 is 14 amino acids long. V lost 5 bases and J 1 base, leaving 9 bases between the germline ends. Germline CDR1 reads PRHDT; CDR2 reads FYEKMQ (reference sequence). CDR3 region: CASSQRMSYNEQFF. The DNA for the CDR3 is TGTGCCAGCAGCCAACGCATGTCCTACAATGAGCAGTTCTTC.

V usage is TRBV4-2 and J usage is TRBJ2-7; 7 positions match TRBD2. Germline loops: CDR1 LGHNA, CDR2 YNFKEQ. V was clipped by 0 bases and J by 2 bases; unmatched bases: 7. The CDR3 is 16 residues long. The CDR3, as DNA: TGTGCCAGCAGCCAAGACCGGGACTACCCAGCCTACGAGCAGTACTTC. It specifies CASSQDRDYPAYEQYF.

The chain recombines TRBV6-2 or TRBV6-3 with TRBJ2-1; 12 positions agree with TRBD1. The V gene end was trimmed by 4 bases and the J gene end by 4 bases; junction bases not matched to a gene: 14. The germline V gene encodes CDR1 MNHEY and CDR2 SVGEGT. The length of the CDR3 is 19 residues. The CDR3 DNA reads TGTGCCAGCAGTTCAGACCAACTCCGGGACAGGGGGCCGTACAATGAGCAGTTCTTC. Translation: CASSSDQLRDRGPYNEQFF.

The chain joins TRBV7-9 to TRBJ1-1; weak D call: TRBD1 (6 bases). The CDR3 contains 15 residues. CDR1 SEHNR and CDR2 FQNEAQ come from the germline V gene (reference sequence). V lost 4 bases to trimming and J lost 0 bases, with 12 bases between them. CDR3 bases: TGTGCCAGCAGCTCAGCTCAGGGGATGAACACTGAAGCTTTCTTT. It specifies CASSSAQGMNTEAFF.

This clonotype has only a few counts. The chain carries TRBV7-9 and TRBJ2-1; D is ambiguous. CDR1 is SEHNR and CDR2 is FQNEAQ in the germline V gene (reference sequence). The CDR3 covers 12 residues. The V end lost 1 base, the J end lost 9 bases, and 7 bases lay between the germline ends. The chain's CDR3 is CASSLVSGEQFF. CDR3 in DNA: TGTGCCAGCAGCTTAGTTTCTGGTGAGCAGTTCTTC.

In its sample, this clonotype was seen a few times. This sequence joins TRBV25-1 and TRBJ2-7, with 10 bases identical to TRBD2. The CDR3 is made up of 14 amino acids. CDR1 is MGHDK and CDR2 is SYGVNS in the germline V gene. With V trimmed by 7 bases and J by 2 bases, 5 bases remained unmatched. The CDR3 coding sequence is TGTGCCAGCACTAGCGGGAGTAATCCCTACGAGCAGTACTTC. Amino acids: CASTSGSNPYEQYF.

The chain is built from TRBV4-1 and TRBJ1-1, with D hard to call. Deletions cut 0 bases from V and 3 bases from J, with 26 bases between. The CDR3 loop spans 20 amino acids. Germline V CDR1 and CDR2: MGHRA, YSYEKL. CDR3 protein: CASSQEIGLRSPSEDTEAFF. Here the CDR3 DNA reads TGCGCCAGCAGCCAAGAAATAGGGTTGAGGTCACCCTCCGAGGACACTGAAGCTTTCTTT.

This clonotype was seen more than once but under ten times. The rearrangement links TRBV3-1 to TRBJ2-2; 7 bases are a match to TRBD2. Germline loops: CDR1 LGHDT, CDR2 YNNKEL (reference sequence). Losses at the gene ends were 4 bases for V and 6 bases for J; bases not matched to a gene: 8. This CDR3 is 15 amino acids long. The CDR3: CASSPGGGGSGELFF. In nucleotides, the CDR3 is TGTGCCAGCAGCCCAGGCGGGGGAGGGTCCGGGGAGCTGTTTTTT.

This clonotype was observed a few times. The chain combines TRBV27 with TRBJ2-5; TRBD2 agrees at 12 bases. The J segment lost 0 bases and the V segment lost 5 bases, leaving 7 bases of the junction unmatched. The germline gives CDR1 MNHEY, CDR2 SMNVEV (reference sequence). The CDR3 loop spans 17 amino acids. The DNA for the CDR3 is TGTGCCAGCAGTGCGGGACTAGCGGGCCAGTACCAAGAGACCCAGTACTTC. Translation gives CASSAGLAGQYQETQYF.